This record looks at one TCR beta chain sequence and its context. What it binds is not known. For each subset, genomic DNA was distributed in equal portions over several immunoSEQ plates. The method was immunoSEQ multiplex PCR; TCRdb's version includes in-frame clones alone and lacks a portion of them. Of more than 550,000 clones detected, 92% appear once; the ten largest clones hold 20% to 25%. The naive CD8 fraction comprised CD45RO-negative cells positively selected for CCR7 and excluded terminally differentiated effector memory CD45RA+ cells. These data belong to a study of shared clonotypes between healthy human individuals. Study-wide results and caveats: In general, naive subsets displayed greater estimated richness than memory subsets did.

The sample taken for sequencing was naive CD8+ T cells sorted from blood. This clonotype was sampled from a man aged 25 to 40 in good health.

CDR3 protein: CASSVGLEQFF. CDR3 in DNA: TGTGCCAGCAGCGTAGGGCTTGAGCAGTTCTTC. This sequence joins TRBV9 and TRBJ2-1, with no clear D. This CDR3 region has 11 residues. V was trimmed by 0 bases and J by 9 bases, leaving 4 bases between them. CDR1 and CDR2 (germline): SGDLS, YYNGEE. Drawing the rest from reference TRBV9 and TRBJ2-1, the complete variable domain is DSGVTQTPKHLITATGQRVTLRCSPRSGDLSVYWYQQSLDQGLQFLIQYYNGEERAKGNILERFSAQQFPDLHSELNLSSLELGDSALYFCASSVGLEQFFGPGTRLTVL.